This TCR beta chain was recorded in a study of OX40 agonist ivuxolimab in advanced cancers. Overall study: Patients with hepatocellular carcinoma, melanoma, renal cell or head and neck cancer made up the dose-escalation patients. Points from the study as a whole: At 0.1 to 3.0 mg/kg, clonal expansion of CD4+ and CD8+ blood T cells had occurred by week 6. Partial responders at 0.1-3.0 mg/kg had among the lowest clonal expansion.

On this clone: Its target is unknown.

The assay was immunoSEQ multiplex PCR, and TCRdb's table has in-frame clones only and misses some. The sample has about 14,000 clones; about 75% are singletons. Germline V gives CDR1 LNHNV, CDR2 YYDKDF (reference sequence). V lost 10 bases to trimming and J lost 0 bases, with 12 bases between them. CDR3 size: 14 residues. The sequence was obtained from an adult with an advanced solid tumor such as melanoma, head and neck, liver or kidney cancer. The chain couples TRBV15 to TRBJ2-2, with D possibly being TRBD1 or TRBD2 (5 bases each). This specimen was CD4+ or CD8+ T cells sorted from blood, taken in a trial of the OX40 agonist ivuxolimab. CDR3 in amino acids: CAIARGTNTGELFF. The CDR3 nucleotides read TGTGCCATCGCGAGGGGAACGAACACCGGGGAGCTGTTTTTT.